The 10 T cell receptor beta chains given below trace back to one sample, sequenced in a study of cytomegalovirus exposure and HLA in healthy donors. Primers included in the PCR were 60 Vbeta and 13 Jbeta primers. TCRdb keeps only in-frame clones here, not all; method: immunoSEQ multiplex PCR. The sample yields about 100,000 clones, around 80% seen once. Input material: PBMCs. The source is a woman aged 55-75 years in good health and CMV-seronegative.

The rearrangement links TRBV27 to TRBJ1-1; D might be TRBD1 (6 bases). The V and J ends lost 10 bases and 0 bases respectively, with 15 bases between them. Per the germline V gene, CDR1 is MNHEY and CDR2 is SMNVEV (reference sequence). CDR3 length: 14 amino acids. Here the CDR3 reads CATRQAQMNTEAFF. The CDR3 DNA sequence: TGTGCCACTCGACAGGCTCAAATGAACACTGAAGCTTTCTTT.

Concerning this clone itself: The junction departs from germline at one end; a sequencing error may be responsible. The chain joins TRBV10-2 to TRBJ1-5; TRBD1 matches 9 bases. This CDR3 has 16 amino acids. Germline V CDR1 and CDR2: WSHSY, SAAADI. The CDR3 sequence: CASSKSRDRVGQPQHF. The CDR3 DNA sequence: TGCGCCAGCAGTAAGTCCCGGGACAGGGTGGGGCAGCCCCAGCATTTT.

The chain combines TRBV4-3 with TRBJ2-3; TRBD2 aligns across 11 bases. J gave up 5 bases and V 1 base, and 2 bases lay outside the gene matches. The germline V gene has CDR1 LGHNA and CDR2 YSLEER. CDR3 length: 15 amino acids. The CDR3: CASSQGTSGRDTQYF. The DNA of the CDR3 is TGCGCCAGCAGCCAAGGAACTAGCGGGAGAGATACGCAGTATTTT.

Note on this clone: The same CDR3 also results from other DNA sequences found in this sample. DNA for the CDR3: TGTGCCACTCAGCCGGCAGGGGGGAATTCACCCCTCCACTTT. Its translation is CATQPAGGNSPLHF. J is TRBJ1-6 and V is TRBV25-1, with 7 bases aligning to TRBD1. The CDR3 covers 14 residues. Trimming took 10 bases from V and 7 from J; bases not matched to a gene: 10. From germline, CDR1 is MGHDK and CDR2 SYGVNS.

J is TRBJ1-6 and V is TRBV4-3; the D gene is possibly TRBD1 (5 bases). Germline V lookup: CDR1 LGHNA, CDR2 YSLEER. The length of the CDR3 is 16 residues. Trimming removed 2 bases at V and 0 bases at J, with 8 bases between. Written as DNA, the CDR3 is TGCGCCAGCAGCCAACAGACAGACTCCTATAATTCACCCCTCCACTTT. Translated: CASSQQTDSYNSPLHF.

The V call is TRBV2, the J call TRBJ2-7; a weak D match, TRBD1 (6 bases). Germline V gene data show CDR1 as SNHLY and CDR2 as FYNNEI. Trimming removed 8 bases from V and 2 bases from J, with 13 bases in between. The CDR3 loop spans 13 amino acids. CDR3 in amino acids: CASAQGSPYEQYF. For the CDR3, the DNA is TGTGCCAGCGCACAGGGTTCCCCCTACGAGCAGTACTTC.

The chain recombines TRBV30 with TRBJ2-7, with D perhaps TRBD2 (5 bases). Germline lookup yields CDR1 GTSNPN and CDR2 SVGIG (reference sequence). This CDR3 is built from 14 residues. The V end was cut by 6 bases, the J end by 2 bases, with 17 bases between. CDR3 sequence (DNA): TGTGCCTGCACATCTGGGCGGGCCGCCTACGAGCAGTACTTC. It is translated as CACTSGRAAYEQYF.

The chain recombines TRBV6-5 with TRBJ2-5; TRBD2 is a possible D gene (5 bases). Germline V CDR1 and CDR2: MNHEY, SVGAGI. V shed 5 bases and J shed 5 bases, with 9 bases lying between them. The CDR3 contains 12 residues. CDR3 loop: CASSRPGETQYF. The CDR3 DNA is TGTGCCAGCAGTCGCCCGGGGGAGACCCAGTACTTC.

The chain uses TRBV7-9 and TRBJ1-4; D is perhaps TRBD1 (6 bases). The CDR3 totals 15 residues. Between the trimmed V and J ends, which lost 2 bases and 5 bases, there was a span of 12 bases. From germline, CDR1 is SEHNR and CDR2 FQNEAQ (reference sequence). For the CDR3, the DNA is TGTGCCAGCAGCTTATCAGGGACAAGAAATGAAAAACTGTTTTTT. This gives the protein CASSLSGTRNEKLFF.

J is TRBJ2-6 and V is TRBV19; D possibly corresponds to TRBD1 (6 bases). V lost 5 bases to trimming and J lost 2 bases, with 10 bases between them. Germline CDR1 LNHDA, CDR2 SQIVND (reference sequence). The CDR3 has 15 residues. The CDR3 DNA follows: TGTGCCAGTAGTGCACAGGGTGCTGGGGCCAACGTCCTGACTTTC. Amino acids: CASSAQGAGANVLTF.